Shown below are 12 T cell receptor beta chains from a single sample sequenced in a study of graft-versus-host responses after intestinal transplantation (dated by TCRdb to about 2021). Libraries were prepared through the immunoSEQ multiplex PCR assay. The table was pulled from immuneACCESS by TCRdb, which kept in-frame rearrangements only. Such tables lose some clones; where checked, under half of the loss comes from unresolved V genes, and the rest has no known cause. The sample records 77,000 or so clones, 92% of which are singletons. Approximately 0.64% of the sample is taken by the ten largest. The sample in question was PBMCs, obtained 98 days after intestinal transplantation. These receptors were obtained from a human patient who received an intestinal transplant, so some T cells may come from the graft donor.

This clone was recorded once. The genes are TRBV4-1 and TRBJ2-3; 15 positions match TRBD2. The length of the CDR3 is 17 residues. Germline assignment: CDR1 MGHRA and CDR2 YSYEKL. V was pared by 5 bases and J by 3 bases, with 6 bases of the junction left unmatched. The CDR3 DNA is TGCGCCAGCAGCGTACCGGGACTAGCGGGAGGAACAGATACGCAGTATTTT. Translating gives CASSVPGLAGGTDTQYF.

The chain has TRBV7-9 and TRBJ2-3; no definite D call. The CDR3 loop spans 13 amino acids. V lost 2 bases, J lost 3 bases, and 6 bases lay in between. Per the germline V gene, CDR1 is SEHNR and CDR2 is FQNEAQ (reference sequence). CDR3 nucleotides: TGTGCCAGCAGCTTAAGCCTGACAGATACGCAGTATTTT. Its translation: CASSLSLTDTQYF.

This chain uses TRBV13 with TRBJ2-3; no clear D gene. The CDR3 is made up of 14 amino acids. Germline values: CDR1 PRHDT, CDR2 FYEKMQ (reference sequence). Trimming took off 11 bases at V and 1 base at J, with 16 bases between the two ends. CDR3 sequence: CACAPGSRTDTQYF. The CDR3 nucleotides read TGTGCCTGCGCTCCGGGCTCCCGCACAGATACGCAGTATTTT. The full variable domain, completed using reference TRBV13 and TRBJ2-3, is AAGVIQSPRHLIKEKRETATLKCYPIPRHDTVYWYQQGPGQDPQFLISFYEKMQSDKGSIPDRFSAQQFSDYHSELNMSSLELGDSALYFCACAPGSRTDTQYFGPGTRLTVL.

The V gene is TRBV7-3, the J gene TRBJ2-7; TRBD2 aligns across 9 bases. This CDR3 contains 15 residues. Per germline, CDR1 SGHTA and CDR2 FQGTGA. Losses at the gene ends were 5 bases for V and 4 bases for J; bases not matched to a gene: 9. The CDR3 DNA follows: TGTGCCAGCAGCCCCGGGACTAGCCGCGGTTACGAGCAGTACTTC. It encodes CASSPGTSRGYEQYF.

The CDR3 here is CASSLSLAGAQHEQYF. The CDR3 DNA sequence: TGTGCCAGCAGTTTATCCCTAGCGGGAGCCCAGCACGAGCAGTACTTC. V gene TRBV27 combines with J gene TRBJ2-7, with TRBD2 matching over 10 bases. V dropped 0 bases and J dropped 5; count of bases not matched to a gene: 7. Germline V gives CDR1 MNHEY, CDR2 SMNVEV (reference sequence). This CDR3 contains 16 residues.

This clone was counted a single time. The chain joins TRBV7-9 to TRBJ2-5, with 7 positions matching TRBD1. The CDR3 is 14 residues long. Germline assignment: CDR1 SEHNR and CDR2 FQNEAQ (reference sequence). V shed 4 bases, J shed 5 bases, and the junction held 7 bases outside the gene matches. This chain's CDR3 is CASSSQGEYETQYF. As DNA, the CDR3 is TGTGCCAGCAGCTCCCAGGGGGAGTATGAGACCCAGTACTTC.

This clone was picked up one time. This rearrangement joins TRBV6-1 to TRBJ2-3; possibly TRBD2 for D (5 bases). Germline CDR1 is MNHNS and CDR2 is SASEGT. Trimming took off 7 bases at V and 8 bases at J, with 10 bases between the two ends. The CDR3 totals 11 residues. The CDR3 is CASTSGTTQYF. The DNA of the CDR3 is TGTGCCAGCACCAGCGGTACTACGCAGTATTTT.

V and J are TRBV7-6 and TRBJ1-5; D not certain. This CDR3 spans 15 amino acids. The V end was cut by 10 bases, the J end by 0 bases, with 16 bases between. Per germline, CDR1 SGHVS and CDR2 FNYEAQ. The CDR3, as DNA: TGTGCCAACCCGCACTGGACGGATAGCAATCAGCCCCAGCATTTT. Amino acid sequence: CANPHWTDSNQPQHF.

The chain links TRBV4-1 to TRBJ2-3; 8 bases fit TRBD2. Trimming cost V 4 bases and J 2 bases; bases outside gene matches: 2. The CDR3 has 14 residues. Germline lookup yields CDR1 MGHRA and CDR2 YSYEKL. CDR3 loop: CASSLGGATDTQYF. CDR3 DNA sequence: TGCGCCAGCAGCCTCGGGGGGGCCACAGATACGCAGTATTTT.

V and J are TRBV29-1 and TRBJ2-1; no reliable D call. The V end was cut by 3 bases, the J end by 6 bases, with 3 bases between. Germline V gene data show CDR1 as SQVTM and CDR2 as ANQGSEA. This CDR3 has 10 residues. CDR3 in amino acids: CSVEFNEQFF. The CDR3 region has the DNA TGCAGCGTTGAGTTCAATGAGCAGTTCTTC.

The chain is built from TRBV18 and TRBJ1-1; D gene unclear. The CDR3 extends over 15 amino acids. The germline V gene encodes CDR1 KGHSH and CDR2 LQKENI. Trimming left V 2 bases short and J 0 bases short, with 10 bases between. The CDR3 here is CASSPGRQMNTEAFF. CDR3 DNA: TGTGCCAGCTCACCAGGGCGGCAGATGAACACTGAAGCTTTCTTT.

The chain carries TRBV2 and TRBJ2-7, with TRBD2 matching 11 bases. The CDR3 has 19 amino acids. After removal of 1 base from V and 2 bases from J, the junction contained 13 bases not matched to a gene. Germline V CDR1 and CDR2: SNHLY, FYNNEI. The CDR3: CASSEGDMILAGGPYEQYF. The CDR3 nucleotides read TGTGCCAGCAGTGAAGGTGACATGATCCTAGCGGGAGGCCCCTACGAGCAGTACTTC.